This T cell receptor (beta chain) derives from a study of human T cells and chemical hapten exposure. Overall study results and limits: TCRs exceeding a frequency of 1 in 1000 stayed unchanged under DPC sensitization.

This clonotype turned up a few times. Its antigen remains unknown. Time point denoted: healthy volunteer bleed at 2 weeks. Researchers extracted total RNA from unfractionated whole blood. The study used a library that attached unique molecular identifiers to individual cDNA molecules. One entry per CDR3 protein, called by TCRdb with MiXCR from the RACE reads. In the table there are around 130,000 distinct CDR3 sequences, approximately 8.3% of which are singletons. J gave up 6 bases and V 7 bases, and 2 bases lay outside the gene matches. The CDR3 sequence is 12 residues long. This TCR was sampled from a male donor in good health. Some clones in this sample may be carry-over from other donors' samples. The sequencing sample was made of whole blood. This rearrangement joins TRBV12-3 or TRBV12-4 to TRBJ2-2; TRBD2 matches 7 bases. As DNA, the CDR3 is TGTGCCAGCACACGGGAGGCCGGGGAGCTGTTTTTT. Encoded protein: CASTREAGELFF.